This is a list of T cell receptor beta chains from one sample in a study of cytotoxic CD8 clonotypes in ibrutinib-treated CLL. Produced via immunoSEQ multiplex PCR; TCRdb's table is partial and in-frame only. This sample yields roughly 200,000 clones, of which about 75% are seen a single time; 5.9% belongs to the top ten. The specimen was PBMCs, collected after 12 months of ibrutinib treatment. The receptors here all came from a human donor with chronic lymphocytic leukemia. Each CDR3 is given without its conserved first and last residue. A D gene is named only where the DNA matches it firmly. Only part of the rows carry a size: once, few, many, or a class if the clone is expanded.

J gene | clone size | V gene | CDR3 length | D gene | CDR3 protein
TRBJ2-2 | NA | TRBV9 | 12 | TRBD1 | ASSAPGGTGELF
TRBJ2-1 | NA | TRBV4-1 | 16 | TRBD2 | ASSHGLAGLIYYNEQF
TRBJ2-5 | NA | TRBV5-1 | 12 | TRBD2 | ASSGGTSGETQY
TRBJ2-7 | many | TRBV9 | 12 | NA | ASSSGTRTYEQY
TRBJ2-3 | NA | TRBV4-1 | 14 | NA | ASSQFGGGFGDTQY
TRBJ2-1 | NA | TRBV4-2 | 15 | TRBD2 | ASSQEATSGIYNEQF
TRBJ2-2 | NA | TRBV4-3 | 12 | NA | ASQGGQYTGELF
TRBJ2-1 | NA | TRBV6-6 | 13 | TRBD2 | ASSSRTSGSNEQF
TRBJ2-1 | few | TRBV2 | 13 | NA | ASSVTGVFPNEQF
TRBJ1-2 | NA | TRBV30 | 10 | NA | AWEAVYYGYT
TRBJ2-7 | few | TRBV28 | 10 | NA | ASSLWGYEQY
TRBJ2-5 | NA | TRBV11-3 | 13 | TRBD2 | ASSLLGLAGETQY
TRBJ1-1 | once | TRBV18 | 14 | NA | ASSPSQGPFDTEAF
TRBJ1-5 | few | TRBV25-1 | 12 | NA | ASSASGFSQPQH
TRBJ1-6 | few | TRBV7-9 | 11 | NA | ASSSTGPSPLH
TRBJ2-7 | NA | TRBV9 | 12 | TRBD1 | ASSVGAGGYEQY
TRBJ1-2 | NA | TRBV18 | 12 | NA | ASSPFGADVGYT
TRBJ1-6 | NA | TRBV30 | 13 | NA | AQTGEGVGNSPLH
TRBJ2-7 | NA | TRBV5-6 | 12 | NA | ASSFERNSYEQY
TRBJ2-5 | NA | TRBV7-2 | 13 | TRBD2 | ASSLGGSIQETQY
TRBJ1-3 | NA | TRBV30 | 12 | NA | AWQRGRSGNTIY
TRBJ1-6 | NA | TRBV7-2 | 14 | NA | ASSLAPNSYNSPLH
TRBJ1-1 | many | TRBV6-5 | 9 | NA | ARVMNTEAF
TRBJ1-2 | many | TRBV11-2 | 13 | NA | ASSLGAGPNYGYT
TRBJ2-1 | NA | TRBV7-3 | 11 | TRBD2 | ASSSGTSYEQF
TRBJ1-1 | NA | TRBV7-3 | 13 | NA | ASSLSPGSGTEAF
TRBJ2-3 | NA | TRBV18 | 11 | NA | ASSTGVWNTQY
TRBJ1-2 | NA | TRBV9 | 13 | TRBD1 | ASSAADRANYGHT
TRBJ1-1 | NA | TRBV6-5 | 11 | NA | ASSYSTGLGAF
TRBJ2-7 | NA | TRBV25-1 | 12 | TRBD1 | ASLPTGDSYEQC
TRBJ1-2 | NA | TRBV9 | 11 | NA | ASSVDGTYGYT
TRBJ1-2 | NA | TRBV5-1 | 10 | NA | ASSFKGDGYT
TRBJ1-1 | NA | TRBV5-7 | 12 | TRBD1 | ASSVDRGSFEAF
TRBJ1-2 | NA | TRBV7-2 | 13 | TRBD1 | ASSASGTGNYGYT
TRBJ1-2 | NA | TRBV7-9 | 11 | TRBD1 | ASSLTGVNGYT
TRBJ1-4 | NA | TRBV19 | 13 | NA | ASSASRSTNEKLF
TRBJ2-1 | NA | TRBV9 | 13 | NA | ASSGGHLVGNEQF
TRBJ1-2 | NA | TRBV19 | 14 | NA | ASNPGSARSNYGYT
TRBJ2-2 | NA | TRBV7-9 | 13 | TRBD1 | ASSLTGVSTGELF
TRBJ2-7 | NA | TRBV12-5 | 11 | NA | ASGTAGRHEQY
TRBJ1-4 | NA | TRBV29-1 | 14 | NA | SVEDPGGGNPAKLF
TRBJ2-1 | NA | TRBV15 | 10 | NA | ATAFRNNEQF
TRBJ2-7 | NA | TRBV27 | 14 | NA | ASSLSYTQSSYEQY
TRBJ1-5 | NA | TRBV4-1 | 13 | TRBD1 | ASSQPDRENQPQH
TRBJ2-5 | few | TRBV4-1 | 11 | NA | ASSQVVKETQY
TRBJ2-1 | NA | TRBV7-3 | 11 | NA | ASSLLTVNEQF
TRBJ2-7 | NA | TRBV19 | 12 | NA | ASSIEGGIYEQY
TRBJ2-3 | NA | TRBV19 | 12 | NA | ASTEGRGPDTQY
TRBJ2-2 | NA | TRBV7-2 | 13 | NA | ASIPGQASTGELF
TRBJ1-4 | NA | TRBV30 | 15 | NA | AWSVLRGVTTNEKLF
TRBJ2-7 | NA | TRBV27 | 13 | NA | ASRTTGRSSYEQY
TRBJ2-5 | NA | TRBV5-4 | 11 | TRBD1 | ASSLDRGETQY
TRBJ1-5 | few | TRBV9 | 13 | TRBD1 | ASSVGITPGQGVH